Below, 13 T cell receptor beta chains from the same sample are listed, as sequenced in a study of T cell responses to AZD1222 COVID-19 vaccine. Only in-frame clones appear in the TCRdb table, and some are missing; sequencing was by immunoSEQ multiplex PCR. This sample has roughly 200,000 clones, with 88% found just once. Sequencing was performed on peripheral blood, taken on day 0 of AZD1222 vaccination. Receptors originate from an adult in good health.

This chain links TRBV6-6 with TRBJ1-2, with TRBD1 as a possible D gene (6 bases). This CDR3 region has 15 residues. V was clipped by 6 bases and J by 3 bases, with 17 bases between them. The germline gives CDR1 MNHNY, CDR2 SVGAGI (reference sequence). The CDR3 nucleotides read TGTGCCAGCAGCTATTCACAGGGTAGTGACTATGGCTACACCTTC. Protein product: CASSYSQGSDYGYTF.

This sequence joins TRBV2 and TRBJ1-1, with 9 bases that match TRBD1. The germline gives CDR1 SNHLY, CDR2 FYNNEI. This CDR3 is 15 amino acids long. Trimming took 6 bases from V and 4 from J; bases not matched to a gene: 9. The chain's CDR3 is CASSWSGQGPTEAFF. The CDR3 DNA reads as TGTGCCAGCAGCTGGTCGGGACAGGGTCCCACTGAAGCTTTCTTT.

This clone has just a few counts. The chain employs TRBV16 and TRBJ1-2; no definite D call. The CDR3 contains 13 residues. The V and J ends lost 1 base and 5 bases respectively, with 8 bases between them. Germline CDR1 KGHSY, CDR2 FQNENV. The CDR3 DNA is TGTGCCAGCAGCCAATGGTCAGTTTATGGCTACACCTTC. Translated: CASSQWSVYGYTF. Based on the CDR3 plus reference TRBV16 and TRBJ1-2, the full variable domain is GEEVAQTPKHLVRGEGQKAKLYCAPIKGHSYVFWYQQVLKNEFKFLISFQNENVFDETGMPKERFSAKCLPNSPCSLEIQATKLEDSAVYFCASSQWSVYGYTFGSGTRLTVV.

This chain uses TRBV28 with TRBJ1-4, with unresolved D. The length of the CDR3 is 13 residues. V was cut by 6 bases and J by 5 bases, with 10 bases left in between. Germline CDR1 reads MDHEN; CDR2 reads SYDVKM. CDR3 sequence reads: CASRLGVNEKLFF. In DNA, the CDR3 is TGTGCCAGCAGACTTGGGGTAAATGAAAAACTGTTTTTT.

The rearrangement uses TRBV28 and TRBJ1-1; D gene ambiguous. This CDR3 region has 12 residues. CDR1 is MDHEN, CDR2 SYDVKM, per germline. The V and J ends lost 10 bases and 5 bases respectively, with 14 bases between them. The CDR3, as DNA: TGTGCCACCTCGCAGGCCTTGACTGAAGCTTTCTTT. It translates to CATSQALTEAFF.

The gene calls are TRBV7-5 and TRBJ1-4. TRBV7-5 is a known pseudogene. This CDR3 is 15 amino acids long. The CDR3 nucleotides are TGTGTCAGAAGCCGACCTGGGGCAACTAATGAAAAACTGTTTTTT. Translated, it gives CVRSRPGATNEKLFF.

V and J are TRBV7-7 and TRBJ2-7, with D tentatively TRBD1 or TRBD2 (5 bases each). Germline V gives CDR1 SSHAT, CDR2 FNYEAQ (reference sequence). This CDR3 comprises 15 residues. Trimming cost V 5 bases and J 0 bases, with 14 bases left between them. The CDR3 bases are TGTGCCAGCAGCAAAGTTGAGGGGATCTCCTACGAGCAGTACTTC. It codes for CASSKVEGISYEQYF.

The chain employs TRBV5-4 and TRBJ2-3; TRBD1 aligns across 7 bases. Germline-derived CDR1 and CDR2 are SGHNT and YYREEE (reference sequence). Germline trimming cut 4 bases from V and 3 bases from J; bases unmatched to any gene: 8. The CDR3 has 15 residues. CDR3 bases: TGTGCCAGCAGCCCCGGACAGGAGCCAACAGATACGCAGTATTTT. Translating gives CASSPGQEPTDTQYF.

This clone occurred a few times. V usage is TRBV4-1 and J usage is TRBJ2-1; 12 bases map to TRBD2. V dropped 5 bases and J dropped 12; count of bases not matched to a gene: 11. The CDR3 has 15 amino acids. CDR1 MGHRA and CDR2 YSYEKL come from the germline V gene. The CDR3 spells CASSSLAGGASWQFF. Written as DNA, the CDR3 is TGCGCCAGCAGCTCACTAGCGGGGGGTGCCTCATGGCAGTTCTTC.

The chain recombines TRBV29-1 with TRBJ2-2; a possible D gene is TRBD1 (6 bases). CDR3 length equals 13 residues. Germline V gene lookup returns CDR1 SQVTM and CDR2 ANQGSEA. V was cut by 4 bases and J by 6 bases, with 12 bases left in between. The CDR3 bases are TGCAGCGTTGTTCGGCAGGGGTCCGGGGAGCTGTTTTTT. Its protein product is CSVVRQGSGELFF.

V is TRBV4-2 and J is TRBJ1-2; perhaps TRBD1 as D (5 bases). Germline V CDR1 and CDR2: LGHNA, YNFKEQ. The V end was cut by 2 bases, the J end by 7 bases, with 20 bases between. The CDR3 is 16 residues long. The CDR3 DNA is TGTGCCAGCAGCCAAATGTCTGGGCAGGGAAACGGTGGCTACACCTTC. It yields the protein CASSQMSGQGNGGYTF.

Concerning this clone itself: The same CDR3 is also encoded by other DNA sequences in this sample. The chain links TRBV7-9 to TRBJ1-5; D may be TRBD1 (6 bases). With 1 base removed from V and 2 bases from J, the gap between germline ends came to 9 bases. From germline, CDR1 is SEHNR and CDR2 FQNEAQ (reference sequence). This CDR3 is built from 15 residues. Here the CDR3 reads CASSLEGGRNQPQHF. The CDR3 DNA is TGTGCCAGCAGCTTAGAGGGGGGTCGCAATCAGCCCCAGCATTTT. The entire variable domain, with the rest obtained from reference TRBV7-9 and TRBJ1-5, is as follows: DTGVSQNPRHKITKRGQNVTFRCDPISEHNRLYWYRQTLGQGPEFLTYFQNEAQLEKSRLLSDRFSAERPKGSFSTLEIQRTEQGDSAMYLCASSLEGGRNQPQHFGDGTRLSIL.

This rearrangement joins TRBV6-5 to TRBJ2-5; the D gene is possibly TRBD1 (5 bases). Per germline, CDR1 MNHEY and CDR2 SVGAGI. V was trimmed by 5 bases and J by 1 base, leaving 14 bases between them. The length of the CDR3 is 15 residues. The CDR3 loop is CASSHNQGVQETQYF. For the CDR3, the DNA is TGTGCCAGCAGTCATAACCAGGGCGTCCAAGAGACCCAGTACTTC.